The sample holds many counts of the clone carrying this T cell receptor (beta chain). What it binds is unknown. Construction of the TCR beta libraries employed iRepertoire HTBI primers in conjunction with Arm-PCR of CDR3 regions. One entry per CDR3 protein results from TCRdb running MiXCR on the multiplex PCR reads. The sample has around 510,000 distinct CDR3 sequences, less than 25% seen once. This entry is derived from a study of regulatory T cells in long-lasting Graves disease. Background on the study: Persistence in Graves' disease required over 5 years of antithyroid drugs plus positive TSH receptor antibodies. Points from the study as a whole: Peripheral blood, not thyroid tissue, was the sole material studied.

Regarding time point: persistent/refractory GD, antithyroid drugs over 5 years with positive TRAb. PBMC RNA was the source of the TCR library. The CDR3 length is 13 residues. Deletions cut 0 bases from V and 6 bases from J, with 9 bases between. Germline loops: CDR1 DFQATT, CDR2 SNEGSKA (reference sequence). This specimen was peripheral blood mononuclear cells (PBMCs), taken when the disease was refractory, from a patient treated with antithyroid drugs. This sequence originates from a female donor with Graves disease. The chain employs TRBV20-1 and TRBJ2-4; D not resolved. CDR3 amino acids: CSAREPQRNIQYF. CDR3 coding DNA: TGCAGTGCTAGAGAGCCCCAGCGAAACATTCAGTACTTC.